Listed below are T cell receptor beta chains from one sample, sequenced in a study of blood T cell repertoires in COVID-19. The repertoire was sequenced with immunoSEQ multiplex PCR; TCRdb's copy has only in-frame clones and lacks some. The table records under 150,000 clones, around 83% of them present only once. Material: peripheral blood. The receptors shown here come from a man in his forties with active or convalescent COVID-19. The CDR3 runs from the conserved cysteine through the conserved F or W. Expanded clones are given a class, and other clones once, few, many or no size at all.

V gene,J gene,clone size,CDR3 protein
TRBV3-1/TRBV3-2,TRBJ1-5,.,CASSQGQGAGNQPQHF
TRBV6-2/TRBV6-3,TRBJ2-1,once,CASSHGHNEQFF
TRBV19,TRBJ2-1,.,CASSPPFKGQGFDEQFF
TRBV7-3,TRBJ2-2,.,CASSLGGGNGELFF
TRBV23-1,TRBJ1-4,.,CASSQKGGEKLFF
TRBV6-6,TRBJ1-6,.,CASSRSQGNSPLHF
TRBV5-4,TRBJ1-2,.,CASSRGQGANYGYTF
TRBV29-1,TRBJ1-3,.,CSAGAGSNSGNTIYF
TRBV7-9,TRBJ2-5,.,CASTYGQQETQYF
TRBV10-3,TRBJ2-7,.,CAISESSGGYEQYF
TRBV18,TRBJ2-7,.,CASSPRQGAFYEQYF
TRBV5-1,TRBJ2-7,.,CASSFRDRVSEQYF
TRBV12-3/TRBV12-4,TRBJ2-2,.,CASRLTGELFF
TRBV6-5,TRBJ1-1,.,CASSWYGEAFF
TRBV7-9,TRBJ2-7,.,CASSPHDLSEQYF
TRBV5-1,TRBJ2-2,.,CASSLGGGNTGELFF
TRBV7-6,TRBJ2-5,.,CASSSMGGRETQYF
TRBV6-6,TRBJ1-6,.,CASSYTIQNSPLHF
TRBV6-1,TRBJ1-2,.,CASSERGSYGYTF
TRBV9,TRBJ2-3,once,CASSSSSAGTRADTQYF
TRBV2,TRBJ1-6,.,CASSGDRGGSPLHF
TRBV23-1,TRBJ2-1,.,CASSRSEGQGDNEQFF
TRBV29-1,TRBJ2-5,.,CSVETRATQYF
TRBV6-7,TRBJ1-4,.,CASRLPGNEKLFF
TRBV3-1/TRBV3-2,TRBJ2-2,.,CASSQTTGTPGRSTGELFF
TRBV14,TRBJ1-3,.,CASSQVRWVEGVENTIYF
TRBV6-1,TRBJ1-5,.,CASSFSGTDQPQHF
TRBV7-3,TRBJ2-2,.,CASSLDYPNTGELFF
TRBV4-3,TRBJ2-6,few,CASSQDRSSGANVLTF
TRBV10-3,TRBJ1-5,.,CAISEPRPEGVGPQHF
TRBV5-1,TRBJ1-2,.,CASSSGTGNGYTF
TRBV3-1/TRBV3-2,TRBJ1-2,.,CASSQTVWGYTF
TRBV6-5,TRBJ1-3,.,CASSRQGGNTIYF
TRBV12-3/TRBV12-4,TRBJ2-1,.,CASRRGADEQFF
TRBV3-1/TRBV3-2,TRBJ2-7,.,CASSPDRDRGYEQYF
TRBV20-1,TRBJ1-2,.,CSARSMGYTF
TRBV27,TRBJ1-2,.,CASSSPTRGLGYGYTF
TRBV7-3,TRBJ2-2,few,CASSLTSGANTGELFF
TRBV5-6,TRBJ2-2,.,CASSRAGQGPTGELFF
TRBV3-1/TRBV3-2,TRBJ1-2,.,CASSQEGKGIYYGYTF
TRBV10-3,TRBJ1-1,few,CATYPGQGHTEAFF
TRBV11-2,TRBJ2-3,.,CASSLGLAGGTDTQYF
TRBV6-5,TRBJ2-2,.,CASSRDRSITGELFF
TRBV18,TRBJ2-7,few,CASSVPGQGSYEQYF
TRBV27,TRBJ2-5,once,CASSLSRSGGGETQYF
TRBV5-6,TRBJ2-3,.,CASGLKDTQYF
TRBV15,TRBJ2-5,.,CATAGVQETQYF
TRBV3-1/TRBV3-2,TRBJ2-3,.,CASSQSGGALDTQYF
TRBV6-5,TRBJ2-7,.,CASGLAGEQYF
TRBV3-1/TRBV3-2,TRBJ1-2,.,CASSQDRGRGYTF
TRBV29-1,TRBJ2-3,.,CSVDNIPTDTQYF